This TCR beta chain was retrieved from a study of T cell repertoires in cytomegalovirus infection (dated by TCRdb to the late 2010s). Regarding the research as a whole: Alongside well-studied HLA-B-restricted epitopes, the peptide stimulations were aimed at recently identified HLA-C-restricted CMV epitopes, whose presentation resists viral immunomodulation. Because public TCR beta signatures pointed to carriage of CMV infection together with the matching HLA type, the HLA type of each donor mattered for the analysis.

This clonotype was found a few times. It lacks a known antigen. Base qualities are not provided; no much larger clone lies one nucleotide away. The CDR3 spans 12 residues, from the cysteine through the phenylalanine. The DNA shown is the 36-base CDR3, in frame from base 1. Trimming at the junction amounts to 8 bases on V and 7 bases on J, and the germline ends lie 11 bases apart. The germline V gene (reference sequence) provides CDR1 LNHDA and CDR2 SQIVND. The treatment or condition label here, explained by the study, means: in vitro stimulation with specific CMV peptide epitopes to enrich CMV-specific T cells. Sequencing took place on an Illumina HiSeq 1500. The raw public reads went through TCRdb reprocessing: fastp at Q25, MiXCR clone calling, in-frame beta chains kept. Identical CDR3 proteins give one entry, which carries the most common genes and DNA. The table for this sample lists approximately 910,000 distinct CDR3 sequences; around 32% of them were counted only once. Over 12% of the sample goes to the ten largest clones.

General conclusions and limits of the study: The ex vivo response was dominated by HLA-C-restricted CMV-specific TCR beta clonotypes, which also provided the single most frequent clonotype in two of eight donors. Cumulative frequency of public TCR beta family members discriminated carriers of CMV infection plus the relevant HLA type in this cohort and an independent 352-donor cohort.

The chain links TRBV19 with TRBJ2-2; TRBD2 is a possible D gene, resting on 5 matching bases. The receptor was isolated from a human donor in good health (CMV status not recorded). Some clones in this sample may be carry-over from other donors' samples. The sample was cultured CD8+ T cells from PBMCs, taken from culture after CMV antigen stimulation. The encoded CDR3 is CASGEGGGELFF. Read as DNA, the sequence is TGTGCCAGTGGAGAGGGTGGCGGGGAGCTGTTTTTT.